This T cell receptor (beta chain) is drawn from a study of blood T cell repertoires in COVID-19. Study in general: The samples span acute and convalescent COVID-19 from the United States, Italy and Spain.

The repertoire was sequenced with immunoSEQ multiplex PCR; TCRdb's copy has only in-frame clones and lacks some. There are under 300,000 clones in the sample; approximately 85% occur only once, and 8% to 13% lies in the top ten. This clone was recorded only once. The CDR3 has 14 residues. CDR1 and CDR2 from the germline V gene are LNHDA and SQIVND (reference sequence). The J segment lost 3 bases and the V segment lost 7 bases, leaving 2 bases of the junction unmatched. The rearrangement joins TRBV19 to TRBJ2-3; 12 nucleotides align to TRBD2. This sequence was found in a woman in her 70s with acute or convalescent COVID-19. Sequenced material: peripheral blood. The CDR3 DNA follows: TGTGCCAGTACACTAGCGGGGGGTACAGATACGCAGTATTTT. Translated: CASTLAGGTDTQYF. The whole variable domain, remainder taken from reference TRBV19 and TRBJ2-3, is DGGITQSPKYLFRKEGQNVTLSCEQNLNHDAMYWYRQDPGQGLRLIYYSQIVNDFQKGDIAEGYSVSREKKESFPLTVTSAQKNPTAFYLCASTLAGGTDTQYFGPGTRLTVL.